What follows describes a single T cell receptor beta chain. Its antigen is not known. This sample is part of a study of shared clonotypes between healthy human individuals. Per germline, CDR1 MRHNA and CDR2 SNTAGT. This CDR3 is built from 17 residues. J lost 0 bases, V lost 9 bases, and 11 bases had no gene match. Study-wide results and limits: The diversity represented, both genetic and in exposure history, was limited by few donors.

Genomic DNA of every subset was divided equally among multiple immunoSEQ plates. Here immunoSEQ multiplex PCR was the method, and the copy in TCRdb shows in-frame clones only, minus some. This table holds approximately 2,300,000 clones, less than 95% found once. The chain uses TRBV6-4 and TRBJ2-1; 10 bases fit TRBD2. The sequenced sample consisted of naive CD4+ T cells from PBMCs. Documented subset: CD45RA+ positively selected. This TCR was recovered from a man younger than 35 in good health. Some clones in this sample may be carry-over from other donors' samples. For the CDR3, the DNA is TGTGCCAGATTCCCCAGGGGACTAGCGTACTCCTACAATGAGCAGTTCTTC. Encoded protein: CARFPRGLAYSYNEQFF.